This T cell receptor (beta chain) is drawn from a study of Graves' ophthalmopathy and Graves' hyperthyroidism. Stable hyperthyroidism meant no progression to ophthalmopathy within 18 months of follow-up. RNA transcripts were the template, and TCR beta CDR3 regions were amplified from them. First-round RT-PCR with HTBI primers preceded a second-round multiplex PCR. TCRdb used MiXCR to reprocess the multiplex PCR reads, holding one entry per CDR3 protein. Of some 370,000 distinct CDR3 sequences detected, 17% appear once; the ten largest clones hold 2.4%. Trimming removed 7 bases from V and 6 bases from J, with 16 bases in between. Germline V lookup: CDR1 DFQATT, CDR2 SNEGSKA (reference sequence). The CDR3 runs 12 residues.

Input material: peripheral blood. The rearrangement uses TRBV20-1 and TRBJ2-7; D gene unclear. The source of this sequence is an adult woman with stable Graves' hyperthyroidism. CDR3 residues: CSVVEPPREQYF. The CDR3 bases are TGCAGTGTGGTTGAACCCCCTCGCGAGCAGTACTTC.